The entry below describes one T cell receptor beta chain. This sample was taken from a study of control samples from healthy donors and cancer patients. TCRdb's copy holds only in-frame clones and misses some; the assay was immunoSEQ multiplex PCR. The sample has more than 95,000 clones, 92% seen once. The receptor comes from an elderly man with head and neck cancer. The sequenced material came from PBMCs.

The CDR3 here is CASSQYRISGPTNYGYTF. In DNA, the CDR3 is TGTGCCAGCAGCCAATACAGGATCTCAGGGCCTACTAACTATGGCTACACCTTC. This chain joins TRBV7-8 and TRBJ1-2; perhaps TRBD1 as D (5 bases). The length of the CDR3 is 18 residues. V lost 5 bases, J lost 0 bases, and 22 bases lay in between. Per germline, CDR1 SGHVS and CDR2 FQNEAQ.